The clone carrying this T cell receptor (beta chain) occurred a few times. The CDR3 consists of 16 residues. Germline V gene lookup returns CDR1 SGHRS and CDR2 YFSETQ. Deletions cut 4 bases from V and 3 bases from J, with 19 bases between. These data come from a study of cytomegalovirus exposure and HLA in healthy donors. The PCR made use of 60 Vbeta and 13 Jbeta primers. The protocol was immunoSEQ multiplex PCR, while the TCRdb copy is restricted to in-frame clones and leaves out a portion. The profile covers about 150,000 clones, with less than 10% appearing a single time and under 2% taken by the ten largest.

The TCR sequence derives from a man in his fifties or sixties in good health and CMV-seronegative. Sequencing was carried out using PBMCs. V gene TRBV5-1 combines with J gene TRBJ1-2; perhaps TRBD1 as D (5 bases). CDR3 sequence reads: CASSIQGGEGDYGYTF. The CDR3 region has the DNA TGCGCCAGCAGCATCCAGGGTGGGGAAGGAGACTATGGCTACACCTTC.